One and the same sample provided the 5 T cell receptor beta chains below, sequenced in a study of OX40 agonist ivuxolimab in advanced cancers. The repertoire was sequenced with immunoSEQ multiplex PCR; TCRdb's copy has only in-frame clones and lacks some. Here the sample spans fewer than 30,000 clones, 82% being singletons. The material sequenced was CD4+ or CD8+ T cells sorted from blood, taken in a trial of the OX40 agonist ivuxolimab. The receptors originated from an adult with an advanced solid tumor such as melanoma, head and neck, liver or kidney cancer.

This chain's CDR3 is CASSLNGNSYEQYF. The CDR3 DNA reads as TGCGCCAGCAGCTTGAACGGGAACTCCTACGAGCAGTACTTC. V and J are TRBV5-1 and TRBJ2-7; D possibly corresponds to TRBD2 (5 bases). In germline, CDR1 is SGHRS, CDR2 YFSETQ. Trimming took off 1 base at V and 0 bases at J, with 8 bases between the two ends. This CDR3 has 14 residues.

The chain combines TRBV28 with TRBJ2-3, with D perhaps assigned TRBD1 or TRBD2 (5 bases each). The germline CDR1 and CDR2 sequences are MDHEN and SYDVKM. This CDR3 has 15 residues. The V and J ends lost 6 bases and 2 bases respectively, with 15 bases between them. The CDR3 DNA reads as TGTGCCAGCAGCCCCCTCCGGGACCTCACAGATACGCAGTATTTT. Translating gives CASSPLRDLTDTQYF.

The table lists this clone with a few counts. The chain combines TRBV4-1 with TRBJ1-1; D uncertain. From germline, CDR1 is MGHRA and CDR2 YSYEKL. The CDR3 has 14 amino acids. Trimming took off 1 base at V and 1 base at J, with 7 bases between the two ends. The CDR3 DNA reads TGCGCCAGCAGCCAAGGGGTTGGGAACACTGAAGCTTTCTTT. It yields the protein CASSQGVGNTEAFF.

The CDR3 sequence is CASSYGQGAQPQHF. The DNA of the CDR3 is TGTGCCAGCAGCTATGGACAGGGCGCGCAGCCCCAGCATTTT. This chain connects TRBV7-9 to TRBJ1-5; 8 bases line up with TRBD1. The V segment lost 4 bases and the J segment 7 bases; nucleotides outside the gene matches: 6. The CDR3 runs 14 residues. CDR1 and CDR2 from the germline V gene are SEHNR and FQNEAQ (reference sequence).

CDR3 nucleotide sequence: TGTGCCAGCAGTTTATTAGGACAGACTAACACCGGGGAGCTGTTTTTT. This encodes CASSLLGQTNTGELFF. The V gene is TRBV28, the J gene TRBJ2-2; weak D call: TRBD1 (6 bases). Trimming cost V 1 base and J 2 bases, with 11 bases left between them. The CDR3 loop spans 16 amino acids. Germline V lookup: CDR1 MDHEN, CDR2 SYDVKM.